What follows are 20 T cell receptor beta chains derived from one specimen sequenced in a study of shared clonotypes between healthy human individuals. Produced via immunoSEQ multiplex PCR; TCRdb's table is partial and in-frame only. The table shows 550,000 to 850,000 clones, with about 74% occurring only once. The sequenced sample consisted of memory CD4+ T cells sorted from blood. Stated subset: CD45RA-negative fraction. Every receptor here comes from a woman aged 25 to 39 in good health.

The CDR3 DNA reads as TGTGCCAGCAGGAGACTTCAGGGGGCCGGGGAGCTGTTTTTT. Protein sequence: CASRRLQGAGELFF. The chain couples TRBV6-5 to TRBJ2-2; TRBD1 agrees at 7 bases. This CDR3 is built from 14 residues. In germline, CDR1 is MNHEY, CDR2 SVGAGI. Trimming removed 6 bases from V and 6 bases from J; junction bases left unmatched: 7.

The gene calls are TRBV5-5 and TRBJ1-2; D is perhaps TRBD1 (5 bases). CDR3 length: 15 amino acids. CDR1 and CDR2 from the germline V gene are SGHKS and YYEKEE (reference sequence). Trimming took 4 bases from V and 4 from J, leaving 17 bases between them. The CDR3 DNA follows: TGTGCCAGCAGCCCCTCGCCGGGGCAGTCCTATGGCTACACCTTC. Its protein is CASSPSPGQSYGYTF.

The V gene is TRBV28, the J gene TRBJ1-4; D remains ambiguous. This CDR3 has 17 amino acids. Germline V gives CDR1 MDHEN, CDR2 SYDVKM. V was shortened by 5 bases and J by 5 bases, with 21 bases between the two germline ends. Written as DNA, the CDR3 is TGTGCCAGCAGTCAAAATAACTACCCCGCCCGGAATGAAAAACTGTTTTTT. Amino acids: CASSQNNYPARNEKLFF.

The chain carries TRBV6-4 and TRBJ2-3, with D perhaps TRBD2 (5 bases). Trimming took off 6 bases at V and 4 bases at J, with 26 bases between the two ends. This CDR3 has 18 residues. The germline CDR1 and CDR2 sequences are MRHNA and SNTAGT. The CDR3: CASSPTRVSFWNADTQYF. CDR3 bases: TGTGCCAGCAGCCCAACGAGGGTTTCTTTTTGGAACGCAGATACGCAGTATTTT.

This clone was observed once. This chain links TRBV5-4 with TRBJ2-5, with TRBD1 matching over 8 bases. The V gene end was trimmed by 3 bases and the J gene end by 5 bases; junction bases not matched to a gene: 9. Germline loops: CDR1 SGHNT, CDR2 YYREEE (reference sequence). This CDR3 has 15 amino acids. The CDR3 protein is CASSYGTGPGETQYF. In nucleotides, the CDR3 is TGTGCCAGCAGCTACGGGACAGGCCCTGGGGAGACCCAGTACTTC.

The V and J genes are TRBV5-1 and TRBJ2-7, with D uncertain. V lost 5 bases and J 4 bases, leaving 22 bases between the germline ends. The CDR3 covers 16 residues. Germline values: CDR1 SGHRS, CDR2 YFSETQ. DNA of the CDR3: TGCGCCAGCAGTGCTGAGTACGGTCCTACCCAGTACGAGCAGTACTTC. Translating gives CASSAEYGPTQYEQYF.

V is TRBV5-1 and J is TRBJ2-5, with TRBD1 matching over 8 bases. The DNA end favors TRBJ2-7, so the J call may be wrong. From germline, CDR1 is SGHRS and CDR2 YFSETQ. This CDR3 contains 15 residues. The CDR3 here is CASSPGQGVDYEQYF. In nucleotides, the CDR3 is TGCGCCAGCAGCCCTGGACAGGGTGTTGATTACGAGCAGTACTTC.

Only a few counts were recorded for this clone. The chain has TRBV6-1 and TRBJ2-5; 8 bases line up with TRBD2. With V trimmed by 4 bases and J by 3 bases, 4 bases remained unmatched. Germline CDR1 reads MNHNS; CDR2 reads SASEGT. This CDR3 contains 14 residues. The CDR3 DNA follows: TGTGCCAGCAGTGTTCAAGCGGGAGAAGAGACCCAGTACTTC. Amino acid sequence: CASSVQAGEETQYF.

The chain has TRBV28 and TRBJ1-2; 7 bases align to TRBD1. Germline CDR1 reads MDHEN; CDR2 reads SYDVKM. The CDR3 length is 14 residues. Losses at the gene ends were 2 bases for V and 3 bases for J; bases not matched to a gene: 3. The CDR3 region is CASSLDRDYYGYTF. The DNA of the CDR3 is TGTGCCAGCAGTTTAGACAGGGATTACTATGGCTACACCTTC.

This clone was seen only a few times. This chain uses TRBV4-1 with TRBJ1-2, with D possibly being TRBD1 (5 bases). V lost 6 bases to trimming and J lost 2 bases, with 13 bases between them. This CDR3 has 14 residues. CDR1 and CDR2 from the germline V gene are MGHRA and YSYEKL. CDR3 nucleotides: TGCGCCAGCAGACACCGGGACCTAAACTATGGCTACACCTTC. It is translated as CASRHRDLNYGYTF.

The chain carries TRBV6-6 and TRBJ1-3, with TRBD1 matching over 8 bases. The ends lost 2 bases at V and 13 bases at J; junction bases unmatched: 16. Germline assignment: CDR1 MNHNY and CDR2 SVGAGI (reference sequence). This CDR3 has 16 amino acids. CDR3 protein: CASSYGQGASSFRIYF. CDR3 coding DNA: TGTGCCAGCAGTTACGGGCAGGGGGCGTCTTCCTTTAGAATATATTTT.

In DNA form, the CDR3 reads TGTGCCAGCCGGGACAGGGGAGAGACCCAGTACTTC. Encoded protein: CASRDRGETQYF. The chain has TRBV2 and TRBJ2-5, with 10 bases aligning to TRBD1. The CDR3 runs 12 residues. From germline, CDR1 is SNHLY and CDR2 FYNNEI. After removal of 8 bases from V and 4 bases from J, the junction contained 1 base not matched to a gene.

This clone has ten or more counts. The chain uses TRBV4-1 and TRBJ2-1, with unresolved D. Germline-derived CDR1 and CDR2 are MGHRA and YSYEKL. The CDR3 has 17 residues. The V gene lost 6 bases and the J gene lost 7 bases, with 25 bases spanning the gap. In DNA, the CDR3 is TGCGCCAGCAGTCAAATAGACCTGATCCAAAAAGGGAATGAGCAGTTCTTC. Protein sequence: CASSQIDLIQKGNEQFF.

V and J are TRBV2 and TRBJ2-2; tentative D call: TRBD2 (6 bases). The CDR3 totals 14 residues. V gave up 7 bases and J gave up 5 bases, with 14 bases separating them. Germline V CDR1 and CDR2: SNHLY, FYNNEI. The CDR3 protein is CASTGLLSTGELFF. CDR3 coding DNA: TGTGCCAGCACAGGACTACTAAGTACCGGGGAGCTGTTTTTT. Full variable domain (missing parts from reference TRBV2 and TRBJ2-2): EPEVTQTPSHQVTQMGQEVILRCVPISNHLYFYWYRQILGQKVEFLVSFYNNEISEKSEIFDDQFSVERPDGSNFTLKIRSTKLEDSAMYFCASTGLLSTGELFFGEGSRLTVL.

V usage is TRBV9 and J usage is TRBJ2-7, with 8 bases aligning to TRBD1. This CDR3 spans 14 amino acids. Looked up from germline, CDR1 is SGDLS and CDR2 is YYNGEE. The V and J ends lost 3 bases and 4 bases, in that order; junction bases with no gene match: 6. The CDR3: CASSAGRGLYEQYF. CDR3 in DNA: TGTGCCAGCAGCGCGGGCAGGGGGCTGTACGAGCAGTACTTC. Full variable domain (remainder filled in from reference TRBV9 and TRBJ2-7): DSGVTQTPKHLITATGQRVTLRCSPRSGDLSVYWYQQSLDQGLQFLIQYYNGEERAKGNILERFSAQQFPDLHSELNLSSLELGDSALYFCASSAGRGLYEQYFGPGTRLTVT.

The V gene is TRBV28, the J gene TRBJ2-2; unclear D gene. Trimming took off 3 bases at V and 4 bases at J, with 12 bases between the two ends. Per germline, CDR1 MDHEN and CDR2 SYDVKM. This CDR3 has 15 amino acids. The CDR3 region is CASSFFAAGTGELFF. The CDR3 DNA reads TGTGCCAGCAGTTTTTTCGCTGCTGGCACCGGGGAGCTGTTTTTT.

This chain connects TRBV12-5 to TRBJ2-2; D not certain. CDR1 is LGHNT and CDR2 is FRNRAP in the germline V gene. The length of the CDR3 is 13 residues. The V gene lost 3 bases and the J gene lost 4 bases, with 6 bases spanning the gap. CDR3 amino acids: CASGFRGTGELFF. CDR3 DNA: TGTGCTAGTGGTTTTCGAGGCACCGGGGAGCTGTTTTTT. The full variable domain, with the rest looked up from reference TRBV12-5 and TRBJ2-2, is DARVTQTPRHKVTEMGQEVTMRCQPILGHNTVFWYRQTMMQGLELLAYFRNRAPLDDSGMPKDRFSAEMPDATLATLKIQPSEPRDSAVYFCASGFRGTGELFFGEGSRLTVL.

The rearrangement joins TRBV10-1 to TRBJ1-5, with a weak D call TRBD1 (6 bases). The V end lost 4 bases, the J end lost 5 bases, and 12 bases lay between the germline ends. Germline lookup yields CDR1 WNHNN and CDR2 SYGVQD (reference sequence). This CDR3 region has 14 residues. CDR3 nucleotide sequence: TGCGCCAGCAGTGCTGGACAGAATTATCAGCCCCAGCATTTT. Protein sequence: CASSAGQNYQPQHF.

This chain links TRBV6-1 with TRBJ2-7, with 10 bases that match TRBD2. After removal of 11 bases from V and 2 bases from J, the junction contained 3 bases not matched to a gene. CDR3 length equals 12 residues. From germline, CDR1 is MNHNS and CDR2 SASEGT. In nucleotides, the CDR3 is TGTGCCGTCACTAGCGGGACCTACGAGCAGTACTTC. This gives the protein CAVTSGTYEQYF.

The chain is built from TRBV7-6 and TRBJ2-5; maybe TRBD2 (5 bases). Germline-derived CDR1 and CDR2 are SGHVS and FNYEAQ. Trimming removed 1 base at V and 7 bases at J, with 10 bases between. CDR3 length equals 13 residues. The CDR3: CASSLERAGTQYF. The CDR3 nucleotides read TGTGCCAGCAGCTTAGAGAGGGCCGGGACCCAGTACTTC.